This is a list of T cell receptor beta chains from one sample in a study of Ad26.COV2.S vaccination and SARS-CoV-2 variants. The assay was immunoSEQ multiplex PCR, and TCRdb's table has in-frame clones only and misses some. The sample includes about 680,000 clones, roughly 90% of them seen just once. Sample: peripheral blood, taken in a trial of Ad26.COV2.S vaccine versus placebo. Receptors originate from a person aged 18-60 years who received the Ad26.COV2.S COVID-19 vaccine or a placebo. The CDR3 runs from the conserved cysteine through the conserved F or W. A D gene is named only where the DNA matches it firmly. Clone size is not always given. Where it is, it says once, few, many or a class for expanded clones.

TRBV10-3 few 13 NA CAIRSDRLTEAFF
TRBV6-6 once 14 NA CASIERGNNSPLHF
TRBV6-2/TRBV6-3 NA 14 NA CASSPTVTQETQYF
TRBV2 NA 14 TRBD1 CASKGDRVLDEQFF
TRBV3-1/TRBV3-2 NA 16 NA CASSQGLAPPKNIQYF
TRBV7-3 once 17 NA CASSLGFRQGRTDTQYF
TRBV6-4 NA 18 TRBD2 CASSLRGELAGATDTQYF
TRBV3-1/TRBV3-2 NA 15 TRBD1 CASSRGQISGNTIYF
TRBV11-1 NA 13 NA CASSVWQGATQYF
TRBV12-3/TRBV12-4 NA 13 NA CASSLVAYNEQFF
TRBV11-3 NA 16 NA CASSTNGKGSYNEQFF
TRBV29-1 NA 13 NA CSVEESVGTEAFF
TRBV27 NA 14 TRBD2 CASSYSGSLNEQYF
TRBV27 NA 14 TRBD1 CASTLGQGRSPLHF
TRBV7-2 once 14 NA CASSSQGNTGELFF
TRBV27 few 16 NA CASPWGGAKANSPLHF
TRBV6-5 NA 16 NA CASSYGPETSTDTQYF
TRBV7-8 NA 16 NA CASSLAGGVAYNEQFF
TRBV5-1 NA 15 TRBD2 CASRSQRGGTDTQYF
TRBV18 NA 13 NA CASSPDLQETQYF
TRBV6-1 NA 14 NA CASSESGRDYEQYF
TRBV5-1 few 15 NA CASSLEAANTGELFF
TRBV2 NA 16 NA CASSSDSQGLDSPLHF
TRBV7-9 NA 17 NA CASSLALTGGGTDTQYF
TRBV7-7 NA 15 NA CASSFGTPGANVLTF
TRBV4-1 NA 17 NA CASSQAQGLNTANEQFF
TRBV14 NA 14 NA CASSQDLGRYEQYF
TRBV3-1/TRBV3-2 NA 14 TRBD1 CASSQRGPKYGYTF
TRBV3-1/TRBV3-2 few 15 NA CASSQDVRLSYEQYF
TRBV7-9 NA 14 NA CASSPRDFSYEQYF
TRBV6-2/TRBV6-3 NA 15 TRBD1 CASSQRQGYNSPLHF
TRBV6-5 NA 15 TRBD2 CASSYGTSKGNEQFF
TRBV5-1 NA 14 NA CASSLGSSNTEAFF
TRBV2 once 13 NA CASREGRTGELFF
TRBV9 NA 13 TRBD2 CASSPGLAFTQYF
TRBV19 NA 17 TRBD1 CASSISGTGGVRQPQHF
TRBV7-9 NA 15 NA CASSSWVGVENIQYF
TRBV10-3 NA 16 TRBD1 CAISGAGTGDAGELFF
TRBV6-2/TRBV6-3 NA 16 TRBD1 CASSYTMGTAKYGYTF
TRBV7-9 many 11 NA CASSLQGAAFF
TRBV5-6 NA 14 NA CASSPLYTSESQYF
TRBV18 NA 13 TRBD2 CASQRLAGDEQFF
TRBV5-5 NA 18 TRBD1 CASSFSPGQSANTGELFF
TRBV7-2 NA 17 NA CASSLNTGAINTGELFF
TRBV5-6 NA 15 NA CASSLGDLSYNEQFF
TRBV29-1 NA 12 NA CSVGHPDEKLFF
TRBV19 few 13 NA CASSIGGGGEQYF
TRBV25-1 NA 13 NA CASSAGPGYGYTF
TRBV7-2 NA 15 NA CASSLAPAMNTEAFF
TRBV6-5 NA 13 NA CASTRAKGGKLFF
TRBV19 NA 14 NA CASSTGYHPYGYTF
TRBV30 NA 12 NA CAWSAGAHTQYF
TRBV5-1 NA 15 TRBD1 CASSPYGQGSYGYTF
TRBV6-6 NA 16 TRBD1 CASSYGDSQMNTEAFF
TRBV7-9 NA 18 TRBD2 CASTTGTSGGFSYNEQFF
TRBV29-1 NA 16 NA CSVGGGRETMAYEQYF
TRBV14 NA 17 TRBD1 CARLISRGQGNQETQYF
TRBV10-1 NA 18 TRBD2 CASSESLAGPLGTDTQYF
TRBV6-2/TRBV6-3 NA 16 TRBD2 CASSNPLAGGYYEQYF
TRBV15 NA 13 NA CATSRVGKETQYF